These 11 T cell receptor beta chains were all obtained from the same sample, sequenced in a study of beta chain features in type 1 diabetes. Whole-study results and caveats: Shortening that was moderate but significant affected the TCRB CDR3s of Type 1 diabetes patients in all four CD4+ subsets.

For these TCRs, the target antigens are not known. Expressed TCRB transcripts were sequenced because the entire RNA isolate underwent reverse transcription. Measured with immunoSEQ multiplex PCR; TCRdb has only the in-frame clones, and not every one. The repertoire holds 100,000 to 150,000 clones, with approximately 15% as singletons. The sequencing sample was made of central memory CD4+ T cells from blood. The receptors were gathered from a man aged 18 to 30 with type 1 diabetes.

This chain connects TRBV9 to TRBJ2-5; D gene ambiguous. Germline values: CDR1 SGDLS, CDR2 YYNGEE. The CDR3 spans 13 residues. V was clipped by 0 bases and J by 5 bases, with 8 bases between them. The CDR3 is CASSVGSSETQYF. CDR3 nucleotide sequence: TGTGCCAGCAGCGTAGGCAGTTCGGAGACCCAGTACTTC.

CDR3 sequence (DNA): TGCGCCAGCAGCTTGGCCGAGGCAGGGGGCAGAAACATTCAGTACTTC. This translates into CASSLAEAGGRNIQYF. The V call is TRBV5-1, the J call TRBJ2-4, with TRBD1 matching 8 bases. The CDR3 has 16 amino acids. V trimming: 0 bases; J trimming: 6 bases; junction bases outside the gene matches: 8. Germline V gene data show CDR1 as SGHRS and CDR2 as YFSETQ.

This clone has a handful of counts. This chain connects TRBV2 to TRBJ2-7; unclear D gene. The CDR3 consists of 14 residues. CDR1 and CDR2 (germline): SNHLY, FYNNEI. V was clipped by 5 bases and J by 5 bases, with 16 bases between them. The CDR3, as DNA: TGTGCCAGCAGTTGGCGCTTGGAGATGGACGAGCAGTACTTC. Protein product: CASSWRLEMDEQYF.

This clone occurred a few times. The CDR3 DNA sequence: TGTGCTGGGGGGCAGGGGATTTCACCCCTCCACTTT. This translates into CAGGQGISPLHF. The genes are TRBV2 and TRBJ1-6; D may be TRBD1 (6 bases). The CDR3 is 12 amino acids. CDR1 is SNHLY and CDR2 is FYNNEI in the germline V gene.

The J gene is TRBJ2-6, the V gene TRBV30; D call uncertain. CDR3 length equals 16 residues. V shed 5 bases and J shed 0 bases, with 14 bases lying between them. The germline CDR1 and CDR2 sequences are GTSNPN and SVGIG (reference sequence). The CDR3 loop reads CAWDSFGLSGANVLTF. The CDR3 coding sequence is TGTGCCTGGGACTCCTTCGGGCTCTCTGGGGCCAACGTCCTGACTTTC.

At least ten counts were recorded for this clone. The chain couples TRBV5-1 to TRBJ2-1; 10 bases are shared with TRBD2. CDR1 and CDR2 from the germline V gene are SGHRS and YFSETQ. Germline trimming cut 1 base from V and 3 bases from J; bases unmatched to any gene: 4. The CDR3 sequence is 16 residues long. The DNA for the CDR3 is TGCGCCAGCAGCTTGTGGTCTAGCGGGGGCTACAATGAGCAGTTCTTC. Protein product: CASSLWSSGGYNEQFF.

This clone was recorded at least ten times. The rearrangement joins TRBV27 to TRBJ2-3, with 10 nucleotides matching TRBD2. With 0 bases clipped from V and 5 bases from J, the junction kept 5 bases outside the gene matches. This CDR3 contains 16 residues. Germline-derived CDR1 and CDR2 are MNHEY and SMNVEV (reference sequence). In DNA, the CDR3 is TGTGCCAGCAGTTTATCGAGCGGGAGGGCCAGAGATACGCAGTATTTT. It is translated as CASSLSSGRARDTQYF.

A word on this clone: This may stem from a read error, because a much larger clone lies one nucleotide away. Other DNA sequences within the sample encode an identical CDR3. V is TRBV7-2 and J is TRBJ2-1; 9 nucleotides match TRBD2. Germline loops: CDR1 SGHTA, CDR2 FQGNSA. Losses at the gene ends were 3 bases for V and 9 bases for J; bases not matched to a gene: 6. The length of the CDR3 is 14 residues. The CDR3 sequence is CASSFGGRGPEQFF. DNA for the CDR3: TGTGCCAGCAGCTTTGGCGGGAGGGGGCCTGAGCAGTTCTTC.

The chain uses TRBV28 and TRBJ2-3; D not resolved. Trimming took off 5 bases at V and 0 bases at J, with 9 bases between the two ends. Germline V gives CDR1 MDHEN, CDR2 SYDVKM. The CDR3 extends over 14 amino acids. The CDR3 sequence: CASSPPPSTDTQYF. Here the CDR3 DNA reads TGTGCCAGCAGTCCTCCTCCTAGCACAGATACGCAGTATTTT.

This chain uses TRBV19 with TRBJ2-3; 9 bases are a match to TRBD2. V trimming: 7 bases; J trimming: 15 bases; junction bases outside the gene matches: 8. CDR1 is LNHDA and CDR2 is SQIVND in the germline V gene (reference sequence). The CDR3 has 11 residues. The DNA of the CDR3 is TGTGCCAGTAACGCGGGAGGGCCGATATATTTT. Protein product: CASNAGGPIYF. The whole variable domain, remainder taken from reference TRBV19 and TRBJ2-3, is DGGITQSPKYLFRKEGQNVTLSCEQNLNHDAMYWYRQDPGQGLRLIYYSQIVNDFQKGDIAEGYSVSREKKESFPLTVTSAQKNPTAFYLCASNAGGPIYFGPGTRLTVL.

The V call is TRBV10-3, the J call TRBJ2-1, with 13 bases identical to TRBD2. This CDR3 has 15 residues. Trimming cost V 7 bases and J 7 bases; bases outside gene matches: 7. Germline-derived CDR1 and CDR2 are ENHRY and SYGVKD. CDR3 sequence (DNA): TGTGCCATCACCTCGACTAGCGGGAGGAGTAATGAGCAGTTCTTC. Amino acid sequence: CAITSTSGRSNEQFF.